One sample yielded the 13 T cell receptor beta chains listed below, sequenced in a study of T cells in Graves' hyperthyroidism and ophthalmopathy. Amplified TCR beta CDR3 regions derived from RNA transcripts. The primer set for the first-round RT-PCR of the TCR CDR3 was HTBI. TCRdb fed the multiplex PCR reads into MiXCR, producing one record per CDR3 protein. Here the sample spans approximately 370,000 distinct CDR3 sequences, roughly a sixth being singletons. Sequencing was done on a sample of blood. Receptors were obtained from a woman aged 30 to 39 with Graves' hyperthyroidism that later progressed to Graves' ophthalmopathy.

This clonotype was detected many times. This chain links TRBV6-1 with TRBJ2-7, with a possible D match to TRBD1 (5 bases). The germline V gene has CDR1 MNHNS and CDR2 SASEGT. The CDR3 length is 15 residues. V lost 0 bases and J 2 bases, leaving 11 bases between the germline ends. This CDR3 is CASSEAGQNPYEQYF. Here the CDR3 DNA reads TGTGCCAGCAGTGAAGCGGGGCAGAACCCCTACGAGCAGTACTTC.

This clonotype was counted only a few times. The DNA of the CDR3 is TGTGCCTGGAGTGTGGGCCTAGCGGGCGAGCAGTACTTC. As protein: CAWSVGLAGEQYF. This chain joins TRBV30 and TRBJ2-7, with TRBD2 matching over 8 bases. This CDR3 spans 13 amino acids. The V gene's germline CDR1 is GTSNPN and CDR2 SVGIG (reference sequence). V trimming: 0 bases; J trimming: 6 bases; junction bases outside the gene matches: 4.

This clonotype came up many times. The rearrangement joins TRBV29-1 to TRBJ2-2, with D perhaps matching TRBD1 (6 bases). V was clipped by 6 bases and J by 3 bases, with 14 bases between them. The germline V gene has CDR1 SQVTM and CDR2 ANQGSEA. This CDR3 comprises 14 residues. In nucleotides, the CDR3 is TGCAGCGTGGACAGTGGGGCCGACACCGGGGAGCTGTTTTTT. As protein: CSVDSGADTGELFF.

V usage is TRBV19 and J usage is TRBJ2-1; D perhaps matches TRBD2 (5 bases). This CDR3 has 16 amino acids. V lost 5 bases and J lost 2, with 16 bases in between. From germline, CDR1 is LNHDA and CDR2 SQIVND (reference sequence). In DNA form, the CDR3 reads TGTGCCAGTAGTTTCGAGACGGGGAGTACCTACAATGAGCAGTTCTTC. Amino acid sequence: CASSFETGSTYNEQFF.

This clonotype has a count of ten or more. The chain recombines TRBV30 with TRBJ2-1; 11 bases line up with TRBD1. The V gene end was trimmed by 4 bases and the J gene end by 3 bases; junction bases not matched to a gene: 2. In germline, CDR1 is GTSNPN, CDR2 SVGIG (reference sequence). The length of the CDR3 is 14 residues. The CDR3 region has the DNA TGTGCCTGGACGGACAGGGGGCTCTACAATGAGCAGTTCTTC. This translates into CAWTDRGLYNEQFF.

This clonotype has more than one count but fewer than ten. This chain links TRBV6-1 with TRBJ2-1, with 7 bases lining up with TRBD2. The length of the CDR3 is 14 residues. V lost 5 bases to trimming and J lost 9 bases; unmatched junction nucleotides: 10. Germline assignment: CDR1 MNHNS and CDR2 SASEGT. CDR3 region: CASSYGPSGGEQFF. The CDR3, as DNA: TGTGCCAGCAGTTATGGTCCTAGCGGTGGTGAGCAGTTCTTC.

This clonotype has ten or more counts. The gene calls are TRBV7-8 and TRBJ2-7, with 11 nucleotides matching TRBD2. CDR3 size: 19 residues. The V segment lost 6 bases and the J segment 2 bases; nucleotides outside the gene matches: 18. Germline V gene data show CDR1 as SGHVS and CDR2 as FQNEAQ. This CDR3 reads CASSVIAGGYRTRPYEQYF. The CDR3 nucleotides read TGTGCCAGCAGTGTTATAGCGGGAGGGTATCGGACTCGTCCCTACGAGCAGTACTTC.

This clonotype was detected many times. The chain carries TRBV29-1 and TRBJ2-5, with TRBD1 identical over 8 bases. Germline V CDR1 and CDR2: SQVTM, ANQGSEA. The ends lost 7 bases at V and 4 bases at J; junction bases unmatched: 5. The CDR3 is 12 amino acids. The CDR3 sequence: CSAAGQGETQYF. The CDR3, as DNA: TGCAGCGCCGCCGGACAGGGAGAGACCCAGTACTTC.

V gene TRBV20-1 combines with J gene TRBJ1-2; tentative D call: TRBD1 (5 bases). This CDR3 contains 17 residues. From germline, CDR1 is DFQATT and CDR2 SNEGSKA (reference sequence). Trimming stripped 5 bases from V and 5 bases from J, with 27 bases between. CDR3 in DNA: TGCAGTGCTCGGTACCTTCCGGGACGGGATCTCAGTTATGGCTACACCTTC. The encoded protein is CSARYLPGRDLSYGYTF.

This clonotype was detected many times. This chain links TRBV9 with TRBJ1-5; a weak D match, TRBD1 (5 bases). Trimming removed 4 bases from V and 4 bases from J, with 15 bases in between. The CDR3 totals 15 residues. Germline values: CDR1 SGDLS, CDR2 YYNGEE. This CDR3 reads CASSHSGANNQPQHF. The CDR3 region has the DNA TGTGCCAGCAGCCACTCTGGGGCTAATAATCAGCCCCAGCATTTT. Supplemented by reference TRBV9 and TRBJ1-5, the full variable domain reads DSGVTQTPKHLITATGQRVTLRCSPRSGDLSVYWYQQSLDQGLQFLIQYYNGEERAKGNILERFSAQQFPDLHSELNLSSLELGDSALYFCASSHSGANNQPQHFGDGTRLSIL.

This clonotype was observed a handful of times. In DNA, the CDR3 is TGTGCCAGCAGTGAGTATATGGCAGGGGGGACCTACGAGCAGTACTTC. It is translated as CASSEYMAGGTYEQYF. V and J are TRBV6-1 and TRBJ2-7; perhaps TRBD1 as D (7 bases). V dropped 3 bases and J dropped 2 bases, with 17 bases sitting between them. The CDR3 extends over 16 amino acids. Germline V gene lookup returns CDR1 MNHNS and CDR2 SASEGT.

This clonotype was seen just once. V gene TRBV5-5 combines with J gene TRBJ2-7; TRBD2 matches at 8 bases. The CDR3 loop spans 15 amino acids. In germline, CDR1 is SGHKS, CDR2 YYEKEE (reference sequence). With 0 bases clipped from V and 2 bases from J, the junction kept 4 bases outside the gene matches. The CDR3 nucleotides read TGTGCCAGCAGCTTGGTTAGCGGGACTCCCTACGAGCAGTACTTC. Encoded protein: CASSLVSGTPYEQYF.

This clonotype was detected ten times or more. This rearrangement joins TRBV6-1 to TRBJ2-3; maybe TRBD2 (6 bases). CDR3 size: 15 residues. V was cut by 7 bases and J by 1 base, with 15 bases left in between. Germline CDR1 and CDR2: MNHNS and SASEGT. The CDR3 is CASTSGTGGTDTQYF. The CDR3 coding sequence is TGTGCCAGCACCTCAGGGACTGGGGGCACAGATACGCAGTATTTT.